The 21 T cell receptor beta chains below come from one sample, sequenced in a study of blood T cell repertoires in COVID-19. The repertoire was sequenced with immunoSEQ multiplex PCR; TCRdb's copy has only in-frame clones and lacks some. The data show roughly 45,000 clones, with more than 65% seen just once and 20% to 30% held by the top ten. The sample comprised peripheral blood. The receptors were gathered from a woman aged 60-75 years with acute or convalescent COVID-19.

Here the CDR3 DNA reads TGCGCCAGCAGCCAAGTGGGGATGGGAGACAATGAGCAGTTCTTC. This translates into CASSQVGMGDNEQFF. This chain links TRBV4-3 with TRBJ2-1; TRBD2 might be the D (5 bases). Deletions cut 1 base from V and 5 bases from J, with 12 bases between. The length of the CDR3 is 15 residues. From germline, CDR1 is LGHNA and CDR2 YSLEER.

The CDR3 spells CASSSGGGDTQYF. CDR3 sequence (DNA): TGTGCCAGCAGTAGCGGGGGGGGCGATACGCAGTATTTT. The rearrangement uses TRBV6-5 and TRBJ2-3; 10 nucleotides align to TRBD2. J was trimmed by 6 bases and V by 5 bases; bases with no gene match: 2. Germline values: CDR1 MNHEY, CDR2 SVGAGI. The CDR3 extends over 13 amino acids.

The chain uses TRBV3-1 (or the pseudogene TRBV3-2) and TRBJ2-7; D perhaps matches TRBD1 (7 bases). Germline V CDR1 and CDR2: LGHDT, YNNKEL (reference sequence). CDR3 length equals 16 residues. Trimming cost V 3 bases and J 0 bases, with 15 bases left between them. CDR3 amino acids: CASSQRRGVSSYEQYF. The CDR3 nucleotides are TGTGCCAGCAGCCAGCGCAGGGGGGTGAGCTCCTACGAGCAGTACTTC.

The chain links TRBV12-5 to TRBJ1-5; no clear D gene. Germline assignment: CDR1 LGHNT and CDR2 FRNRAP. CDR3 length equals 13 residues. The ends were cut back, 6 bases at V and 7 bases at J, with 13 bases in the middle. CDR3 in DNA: TGTGCTAGTGGAAGCTCGGGAGCCCAGCCCCAGCATTTT. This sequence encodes CASGSSGAQPQHF.

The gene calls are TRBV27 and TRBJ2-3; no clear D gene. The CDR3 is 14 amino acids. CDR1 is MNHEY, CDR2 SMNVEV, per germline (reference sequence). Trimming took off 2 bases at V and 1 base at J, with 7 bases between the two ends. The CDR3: CASSLDTGTDTQYF. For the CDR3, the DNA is TGTGCCAGCAGTTTAGACACCGGCACAGATACGCAGTATTTT.

As DNA, the CDR3 is TGTGCCAGCAGTGACGCAACCGGGTACGAGCAGTACTTC. Its protein product is CASSDATGYEQYF. The chain combines TRBV6-1 with TRBJ2-7; D remains ambiguous. V was shortened by 3 bases and J by 4 bases, with 10 bases between the two germline ends. Germline loops: CDR1 MNHNS, CDR2 SASEGT. The CDR3 extends over 13 amino acids.

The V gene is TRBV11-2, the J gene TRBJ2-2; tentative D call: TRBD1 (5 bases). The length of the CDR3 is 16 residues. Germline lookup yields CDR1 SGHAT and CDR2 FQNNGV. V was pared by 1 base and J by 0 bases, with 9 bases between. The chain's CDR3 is CASSLVLGPNTGELFF. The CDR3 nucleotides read TGTGCCAGCAGCTTAGTGCTGGGGCCGAACACCGGGGAGCTGTTTTTT.

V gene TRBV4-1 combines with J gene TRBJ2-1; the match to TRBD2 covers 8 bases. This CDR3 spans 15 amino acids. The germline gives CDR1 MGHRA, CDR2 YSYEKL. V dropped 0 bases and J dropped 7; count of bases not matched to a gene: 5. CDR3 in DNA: TGCGCCAGCAGCCAAGAGCCAGCGGGAGTAAATGAGCAGTTCTTC. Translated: CASSQEPAGVNEQFF.

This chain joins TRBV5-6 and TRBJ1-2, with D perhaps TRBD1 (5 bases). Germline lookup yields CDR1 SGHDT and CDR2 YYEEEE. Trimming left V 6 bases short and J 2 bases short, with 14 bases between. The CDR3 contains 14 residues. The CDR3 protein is CASTPGPLNYGYTF. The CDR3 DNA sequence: TGTGCCAGCACCCCAGGGCCTCTAAACTATGGCTACACCTTC.

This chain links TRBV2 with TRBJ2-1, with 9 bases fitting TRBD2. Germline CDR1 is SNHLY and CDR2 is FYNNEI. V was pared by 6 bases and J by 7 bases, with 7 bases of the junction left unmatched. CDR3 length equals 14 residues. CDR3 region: CASSLRTSVNEQFF. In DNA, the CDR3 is TGTGCCAGCAGCCTCCGGACTAGCGTTAATGAGCAGTTCTTC.

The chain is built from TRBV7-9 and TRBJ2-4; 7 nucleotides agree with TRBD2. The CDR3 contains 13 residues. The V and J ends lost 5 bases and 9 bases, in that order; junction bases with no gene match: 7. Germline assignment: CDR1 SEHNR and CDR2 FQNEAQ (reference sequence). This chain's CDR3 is CASSSRGEVIQYF. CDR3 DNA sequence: TGTGCCAGCAGCAGCCGGGGGGAGGTCATTCAGTACTTC.

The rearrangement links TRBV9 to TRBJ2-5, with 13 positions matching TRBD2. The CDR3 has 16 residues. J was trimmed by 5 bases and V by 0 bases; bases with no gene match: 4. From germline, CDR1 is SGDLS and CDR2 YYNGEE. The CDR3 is CASSVGTSGGRETQYF. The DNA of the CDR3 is TGTGCCAGCAGCGTAGGGACTAGCGGGGGTCGGGAGACCCAGTACTTC.

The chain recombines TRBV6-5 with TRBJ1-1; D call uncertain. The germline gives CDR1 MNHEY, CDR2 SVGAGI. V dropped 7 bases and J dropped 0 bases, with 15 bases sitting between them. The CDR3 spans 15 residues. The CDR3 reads CASTLTPTMNTEAFF. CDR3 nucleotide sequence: TGTGCCAGCACCCTGACACCTACCATGAACACTGAAGCTTTCTTT.

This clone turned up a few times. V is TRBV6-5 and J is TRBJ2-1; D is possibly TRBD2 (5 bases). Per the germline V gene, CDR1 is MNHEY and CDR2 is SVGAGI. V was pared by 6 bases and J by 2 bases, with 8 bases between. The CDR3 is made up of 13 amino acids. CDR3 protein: CASRDWAYNEQFF. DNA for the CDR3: TGTGCCAGCAGGGACTGGGCCTACAATGAGCAGTTCTTC.

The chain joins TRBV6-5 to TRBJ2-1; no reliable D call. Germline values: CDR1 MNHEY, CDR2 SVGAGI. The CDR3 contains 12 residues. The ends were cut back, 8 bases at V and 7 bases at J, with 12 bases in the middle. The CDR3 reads CASEAVQNEQFF. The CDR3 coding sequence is TGTGCCAGCGAGGCAGTCCAAAATGAGCAGTTCTTC.

The CDR3 bases are TGCGCCAGCAGCCTTCGACTAGCCAGGGACACCGGGGAGCTGTTTTTT. It specifies CASSLRLARDTGELFF. The V call is TRBV5-1, the J call TRBJ2-2; TRBD2 agrees at 7 bases. Trimming removed 4 bases from V and 3 bases from J; junction bases left unmatched: 9. The CDR3 spans 16 residues. Germline CDR1 reads SGHRS; CDR2 reads YFSETQ.

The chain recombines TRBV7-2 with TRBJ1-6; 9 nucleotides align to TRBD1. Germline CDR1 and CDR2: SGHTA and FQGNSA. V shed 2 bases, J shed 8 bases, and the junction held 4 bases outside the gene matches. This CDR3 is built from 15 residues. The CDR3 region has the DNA TGTGCCAGCAGCTTAACGACAGGGGGGTATTCACCCCTCCACTTT. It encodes CASSLTTGGYSPLHF.

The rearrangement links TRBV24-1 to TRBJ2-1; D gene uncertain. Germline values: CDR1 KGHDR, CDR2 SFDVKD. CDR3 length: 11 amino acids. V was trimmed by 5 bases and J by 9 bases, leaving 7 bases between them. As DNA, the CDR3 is TGTGCCACCAGTGCCCTCTTTGAGCAGTTCTTC. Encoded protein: CATSALFEQFF.

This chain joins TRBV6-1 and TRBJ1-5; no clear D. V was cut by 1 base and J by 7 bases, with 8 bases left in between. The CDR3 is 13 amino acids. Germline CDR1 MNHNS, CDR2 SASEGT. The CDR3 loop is CASSEGRRQPQHF. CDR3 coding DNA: TGTGCCAGCAGTGAAGGGAGGAGACAGCCCCAGCATTTT.

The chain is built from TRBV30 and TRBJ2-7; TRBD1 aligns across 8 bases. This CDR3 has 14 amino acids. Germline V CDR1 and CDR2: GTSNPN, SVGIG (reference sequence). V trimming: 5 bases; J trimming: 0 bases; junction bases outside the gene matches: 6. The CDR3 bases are TGTGCCTGGGAGCCAGGGGGCAACTCCTACGAGCAGTACTTC. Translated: CAWEPGGNSYEQYF.

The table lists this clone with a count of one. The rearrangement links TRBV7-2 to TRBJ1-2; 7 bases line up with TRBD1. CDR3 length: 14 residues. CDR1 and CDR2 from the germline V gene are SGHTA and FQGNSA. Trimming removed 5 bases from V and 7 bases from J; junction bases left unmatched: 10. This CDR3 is CASSRDSHRGGYTF. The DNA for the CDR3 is TGTGCCAGCAGCCGGGACAGCCATAGGGGTGGCTACACCTTC.